This passage covers 14 T cell receptor beta chains from one sample sequenced in a study of beta chain features in type 1 diabetes. cDNA synthesis used the whole RNA isolate, giving expressed TCRB sequences. Method: immunoSEQ multiplex PCR; TCRdb's copy keeps in-frame clones and lacks some. In the table there are roughly 610,000 clones, less than 20% of which are singletons. The specimen was naive CD4+ T cells from blood. These receptors were obtained from a man aged 18 to 30 in good health.

This clone was seen only a few times. CDR3 region: CASSVAAGRKTQYF. The CDR3 DNA follows: TGTGCCAGCAGCGTAGCTGCGGGGAGGAAGACCCAGTACTTC. V is TRBV9 and J is TRBJ2-5; TRBD2 is a possible D gene (6 bases). V dropped 0 bases and J dropped 6 bases, with 12 bases sitting between them. Germline lookup yields CDR1 SGDLS and CDR2 YYNGEE. This CDR3 comprises 14 residues.

In DNA, the CDR3 is TGTGCCAGCAGTTCTAGCGTAGATACGCAGTATTTT. Its translation: CASSSSVDTQYF. The chain combines TRBV28 with TRBJ2-3; TRBD2 might be the D (6 bases). V dropped 4 bases and J dropped 5 bases, with 7 bases sitting between them. Germline CDR1 and CDR2: MDHEN and SYDVKM. The CDR3 extends over 12 amino acids.

The CDR3 bases are TGTGCCAGCAGCCAAGGGCTAGCGGGCGCCACAGATACGCAGTATTTT. Translating it yields CASSQGLAGATDTQYF. The chain joins TRBV14 to TRBJ2-3; 8 bases agree with TRBD2. Trimming removed 1 base from V and 2 bases from J; junction bases left unmatched: 5. CDR1 is SGHDN, CDR2 FVKESK, per germline. There are 16 residues in the CDR3.

The V gene is TRBV30, the J gene TRBJ2-5; a possible D gene is TRBD2 (6 bases). Germline V lookup: CDR1 GTSNPN, CDR2 SVGIG (reference sequence). This CDR3 contains 15 residues. The V end was cut by 0 bases, the J end by 1 base, with 12 bases between. In DNA form, the CDR3 reads TGTGCCTGGAGTGTATTCGGGACTGCCCAAGAGACCCAGTACTTC. Protein: CAWSVFGTAQETQYF.

This chain connects TRBV11-2 to TRBJ2-7, with no clear D. The CDR3 contains 18 residues. Germline lookup yields CDR1 SGHAT and CDR2 FQNNGV. Trimming left V 5 bases short and J 6 bases short, with 29 bases between. CDR3 coding DNA: TGTGCCAGCAGCCTTAGCCTGGACCGAGTCAAGGGTCTCTCCGAGCAGTACTTC. As protein: CASSLSLDRVKGLSEQYF.

The V gene is TRBV28, the J gene TRBJ2-5; D perhaps matches TRBD1 (6 bases). Germline CDR1 is MDHEN and CDR2 is SYDVKM. The CDR3 extends over 14 amino acids. V was pared by 5 bases and J by 3 bases, with 13 bases between. CDR3 region: CASSRLGDKETQYF. DNA of the CDR3: TGTGCCAGCAGTCGTCTAGGGGACAAAGAGACCCAGTACTTC. The full variable domain, in which reference TRBV28 and TRBJ2-5 provide the parts outside the CDR3, is DVKVTQSSRYLVKRTGEKVFLECVQDMDHENMFWYRQDPGLGLRLIYFSYDVKMKEKGDIPEGYSVSREKKERFSLILESASTNQTSMYLCASSRLGDKETQYFGPGTRLLVL.

V is TRBV28 and J is TRBJ1-5, with D maybe TRBD1 (5 bases). The CDR3 contains 17 residues. CDR1 MDHEN and CDR2 SYDVKM come from the germline V gene. V lost 7 bases to trimming and J lost 0 bases, with 19 bases between them. The CDR3 loop is CASTRLRQSYSNQPQHF. DNA for the CDR3: TGTGCCAGCACCAGACTTAGACAGTCCTATAGCAATCAGCCCCAGCATTTT.

V usage is TRBV23-1 and J usage is TRBJ1-1; the D is unclear. TRBV23-1 is marked as an open reading frame, function uncertain. The CDR3 is 15 residues long. V shed 2 bases and J shed 1 base, with 11 bases lying between them. CDR3 loop: CASSQPTPANTEAFF. CDR3 DNA: TGCGCCAGCAGTCAACCAACACCGGCGAACACTGAAGCTTTCTTT.

This clone turned up a few times. V gene TRBV4-1 combines with J gene TRBJ2-2; a weak D match, TRBD2 (5 bases). Germline CDR1 reads MGHRA; CDR2 reads YSYEKL. This CDR3 is built from 15 residues. V lost 5 bases, J lost 3 bases, and 13 bases lay in between. The CDR3 nucleotides read TGCGCCAGCAGCTCGGACTGGAGTGACACCGGGGAGCTGTTTTTT. Its protein is CASSSDWSDTGELFF.

This clone has just a few counts. The chain employs TRBV9 and TRBJ1-6; 7 bases align to TRBD1. Germline trimming cut 4 bases from V and 7 bases from J; bases unmatched to any gene: 11. CDR3 size: 16 residues. Germline CDR1 is SGDLS and CDR2 is YYNGEE. CDR3 sequence reads: CASSHPRQGWNSPLHF. CDR3 in DNA: TGTGCCAGCAGCCATCCCCGACAGGGTTGGAATTCACCCCTCCACTTT.

Details on this clone: The same CDR3 also results from other DNA sequences found in this sample. The chain employs TRBV7-2 and TRBJ2-1; a possible D gene is TRBD2 (6 bases). Trimming shortened V by 1 base and J by 2 bases, and 9 bases separated the two germline ends. There are 15 residues in the CDR3. From germline, CDR1 is SGHTA and CDR2 FQGNSA. CDR3 DNA: TGTGCCAGCAGCTTAGATCGGGGGACCTACAATGAGCAGTTCTTC. This translates into CASSLDRGTYNEQFF.

The sample holds a few counts of this clone. This chain links TRBV7-3 with TRBJ2-1, with D hard to call. V lost 5 bases and J 5 bases, leaving 10 bases between the germline ends. Looked up from germline, CDR1 is SGHTA and CDR2 is FQGTGA. The CDR3 extends over 13 amino acids. CDR3 region: CASSPRPDNEQFF. CDR3 sequence (DNA): TGTGCCAGCAGCCCCCGACCCGACAATGAGCAGTTCTTC.

About this clone itself: This sample also contains other DNA sequences that code for the same CDR3. The chain employs TRBV7-9 and TRBJ2-3; no firm D call. V lost 5 bases and J 3 bases, leaving 3 bases between the germline ends. In germline, CDR1 is SEHNR, CDR2 FQNEAQ (reference sequence). The CDR3 spans 11 residues. The CDR3 sequence is CASSPTDTQYF. CDR3 sequence (DNA): TGTGCCAGCAGCCCTACAGATACGCAGTATTTT.

The V gene is TRBV5-6, the J gene TRBJ1-1; the D is unclear. The CDR3 has 14 amino acids. Germline V gives CDR1 SGHDT, CDR2 YYEEEE. The V end lost 0 bases, the J end lost 0 bases, and 6 bases lay between the germline ends. This CDR3 reads CASSLATMNTEAFF. Here the CDR3 DNA reads TGTGCCAGCAGCTTGGCAACAATGAACACTGAAGCTTTCTTT.